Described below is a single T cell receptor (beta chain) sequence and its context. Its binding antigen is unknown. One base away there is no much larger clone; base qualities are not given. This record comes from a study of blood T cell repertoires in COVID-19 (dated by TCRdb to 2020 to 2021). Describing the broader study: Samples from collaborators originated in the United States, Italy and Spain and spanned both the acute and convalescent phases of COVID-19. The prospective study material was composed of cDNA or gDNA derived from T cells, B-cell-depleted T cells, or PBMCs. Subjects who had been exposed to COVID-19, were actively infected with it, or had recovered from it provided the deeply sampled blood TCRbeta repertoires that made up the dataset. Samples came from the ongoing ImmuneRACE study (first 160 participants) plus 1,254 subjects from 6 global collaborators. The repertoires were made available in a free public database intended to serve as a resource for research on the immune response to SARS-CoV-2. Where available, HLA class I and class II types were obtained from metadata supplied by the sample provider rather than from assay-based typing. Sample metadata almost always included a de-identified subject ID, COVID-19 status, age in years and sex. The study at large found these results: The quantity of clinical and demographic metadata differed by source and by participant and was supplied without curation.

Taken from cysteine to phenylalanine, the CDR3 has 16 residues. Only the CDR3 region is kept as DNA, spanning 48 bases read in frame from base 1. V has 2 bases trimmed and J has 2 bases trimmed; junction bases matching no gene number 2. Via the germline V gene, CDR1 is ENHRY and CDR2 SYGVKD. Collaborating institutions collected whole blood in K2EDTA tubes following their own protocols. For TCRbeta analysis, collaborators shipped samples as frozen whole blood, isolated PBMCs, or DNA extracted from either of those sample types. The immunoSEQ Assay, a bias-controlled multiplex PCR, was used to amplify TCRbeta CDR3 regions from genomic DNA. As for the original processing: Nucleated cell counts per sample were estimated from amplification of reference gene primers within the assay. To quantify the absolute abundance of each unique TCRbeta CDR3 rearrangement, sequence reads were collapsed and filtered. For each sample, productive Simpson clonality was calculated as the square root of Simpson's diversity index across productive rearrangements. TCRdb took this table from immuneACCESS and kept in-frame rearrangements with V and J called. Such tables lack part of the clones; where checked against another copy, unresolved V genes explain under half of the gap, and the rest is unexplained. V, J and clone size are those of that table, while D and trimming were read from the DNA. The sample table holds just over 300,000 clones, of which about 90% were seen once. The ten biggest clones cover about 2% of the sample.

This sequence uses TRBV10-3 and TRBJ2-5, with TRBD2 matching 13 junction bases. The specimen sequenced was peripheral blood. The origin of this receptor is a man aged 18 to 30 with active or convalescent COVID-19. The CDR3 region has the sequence CAISEGTSGAQETQYF. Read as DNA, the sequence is TGTGCCATCAGTGAGGGGACTAGCGGGGCACAAGAGACCCAGTACTTC.